Listed below are T cell receptor beta chains from one sample, sequenced in a study of early T cells in non-severe SARS-CoV-2 infection. TCRdb fed the 5' RACE reads into MiXCR, producing one record per CDR3 protein. The data contain around 100,000 distinct CDR3 sequences, around 13% of them singletons. The material sequenced was whole blood. These receptors all come from an adult who was a healthcare worker with PCR-confirmed SARS-CoV-2 infection or an uninfected control (not recorded which). The CDR3 runs from the conserved cysteine through the conserved F or W. The D gene is left open where the match is weak. Size is omitted from some rows. Given values are once, few, many or a class for expanded clones.

TRBV5-1	.	TRBJ2-1	.	CASSSAGNEQFF	TGCGCCAGCAGCTCCGCGGGCAATGAGCAGTTCTTC
TRBV12-3/TRBV12-4	few	TRBJ2-7	.	CASSQRLEQYF	TGTGCCAGCAGTCAACGTCTTGAGCAGTACTTC
TRBV10-2	.	TRBJ2-7	.	CASSGQSYEQYF	TGCGCCAGCAGTGGACAGTCCTACGAGCAGTACTTC
TRBV7-9	many	TRBJ2-7	.	CASSLGRVQYEQYF	TGTGCCAGCAGCTTAGGCAGGGTGCAATACGAGCAGTACTTC
TRBV3-1	many	TRBJ2-5	TRBD1	CASSQQTGEGTQYF	TGTGCCAGCAGCCAGCAGACAGGGGAAGGGACCCAGTACTTC
TRBV7-9	.	TRBJ1-2	.	CASSLWGRPGDYGYTF	TGTGCCAGCAGCTTATGGGGCCGTCCGGGTGACTATGGCTACACCTTC
TRBV9	.	TRBJ2-7	.	CASSVDEGSYEQYF	TGTGCCAGCAGCGTAGACGAGGGGTCCTACGAGCAGTACTTC
TRBV20-1	many	TRBJ1-5	.	CSARDWDVDSNQPQHF	TGCAGTGCTAGAGACTGGGACGTTGATAGCAATCAGCCCCAGCATTTT
TRBV11-2	few	TRBJ2-7	TRBD2	CASSASLAGELHEQYF	TGTGCCAGCAGCGCATCTTTGGCGGGAGAGCTCCACGAGCAGTACTTC
TRBV2	few	TRBJ1-2	.	CASSEATGIDGYTF	TGTGCCAGCAGTGAAGCTACAGGGATCGATGGCTACACCTTC
TRBV29-1	few	TRBJ1-2	TRBD1	CSVELQGALGYTF	TGCAGCGTTGAATTGCAGGGGGCTTTAGGCTACACCTTC
TRBV7-9	.	TRBJ1-6	.	CASSLQDNSPLHF	TGTGCCAGCAGCTTACAGGATAATTCACCCCTCCACTTT
TRBV7-2	many	TRBJ1-4	.	CASSLRGEKLFF	TGTGCCAGCAGTCTCCGGGGGGAAAAACTGTTTTTT
TRBV10-3	many	TRBJ2-1	.	CAISGGQGAGYNEQFF	TGTGCCATCAGTGGGGGTCAGGGCGCCGGCTACAATGAGCAGTTCTTC
TRBV7-8	few	TRBJ1-3	TRBD1	CASSPLDRDRNTIYF	TGTGCCAGCAGCCCGCTCGACAGGGACCGAAACACCATATATTTT
TRBV23-1	.	TRBJ2-2	.	CASQPRGEESTGELFF	TGCGCCAGCCAACCGCGGGGAGAGGAGTCCACCGGGGAGCTGTTTTTT
TRBV20-1	many	TRBJ2-7	TRBD2	CSARDPSGRGEEQYF	TGCAGTGCTAGAGACCCGAGTGGGAGGGGCGAAGAGCAGTACTTC
TRBV20-1	many	TRBJ2-6	.	CSARDHGSSGANVLTF	TGCAGTGCTAGAGATCATGGGAGCTCTGGGGCCAACGTCCTGACTTTC
TRBV20-1	many	TRBJ2-1	TRBD2	CSASGLAGKDEQFF	TGCAGTGCATCGGGACTAGCGGGCAAGGATGAGCAGTTCTTC
TRBV2	many	TRBJ2-7	.	CASRGPGGYEQYF	TGTGCCAGTCGGGGGCCGGGGGGCTACGAGCAGTACTTC
TRBV10-1	few	TRBJ2-3	.	CPGATDTQYF	TGCCCCGGAGCGACCGATACGCAGTATTTT
TRBV29-1	many	TRBJ2-2	.	CSVRQVGELFF	TGCAGCGTCCGACAAGTCGGGGAGCTGTTTTTT
TRBV19	many	TRBJ2-3	.	CASSRSAGSTDTQYF	TGTGCCAGTAGTAGGTCAGCGGGCAGCACAGATACGCAGTATTTT
TRBV4-2	many	TRBJ2-5	TRBD2	CASSQDPGGPSRETQYF	TGTGCCAGCAGCCAAGATCCGGGAGGGCCCTCGAGAGAGACCCAGTACTTC
TRBV28	many	TRBJ2-7	TRBD1	CASSLFSSEHVDRVTRDEQYF	TGTGCCAGCAGTTTATTTTCCTCGGAACACGTGGACAGGGTGACTCGTGACGAGCAGTACTTC
TRBV4-1	.	TRBJ2-7	.	CASSQDTRVGSEQYF	TGCGCCAGCAGCCAAGATACCAGGGTAGGTTCCGAGCAGTACTTC
TRBV28	.	TRBJ1-1	TRBD1	CASSPYRGRGNTEAFF	TGTGCCAGCAGTCCTTACAGGGGGCGGGGGAACACTGAAGCTTTCTTT
TRBV7-2	.	TRBJ2-2	TRBD1	CASRKDRGGTGELFF	TGTGCCAGCAGGAAAGACAGGGGAGGAACCGGGGAGCTGTTTTTT
TRBV29-1	many	TRBJ2-1	.	CSGRSQGYNEQFF	TGCAGCGGTAGGTCACAGGGATACAATGAGCAGTTCTTC
TRBV9	.	TRBJ2-7	.	CASSAGTGEQYF	TGTGCCAGCAGCGCGGGGACGGGGGAGCAGTACTTC
TRBV7-9	few	TRBJ2-7	.	CASSPTQGRGEQYF	TGTGCCAGCAGCCCGACACAGGGCCGGGGCGAGCAGTACTTC
TRBV3-1	few	TRBJ2-1	.	CASSQDRGYEQFF	TGTGCCAGCAGCCAAGACAGGGGTTATGAGCAGTTCTTC
TRBV30	.	TRBJ1-3	TRBD1	CACYSRTGAYGTIYF	TGTGCCTGCTATTCCCGGACAGGGGCTTATGGCACCATATATTTT
TRBV5-6	many	TRBJ1-2	.	CASRGNDYGYTF	TGTGCCAGCAGGGGCAACGACTATGGCTACACCTTC
TRBV6-4	many	TRBJ1-5	.	CASSDTGPRAGGNQPQHF	TGTGCCAGCAGTGACACAGGACCCAGGGCCGGGGGCAATCAGCCCCAGCATTTT
TRBV10-3	many	TRBJ2-1	TRBD2	CAISEFLAGEVVF	TGTGCCATCAGTGAGTTCTTAGCGGGAGAGGTGGTCTTC
TRBV10-3	many	TRBJ2-7	.	CAISVGYEQYF	TGTGCCATCAGTGTTGGTTACGAGCAGTACTTC
TRBV20-1	many	TRBJ2-1	.	CSAENGGYNEQFF	TGCAGTGCTGAAAATGGGGGGTACAATGAGCAGTTCTTC